The table lists the clone carrying this T cell receptor (beta chain) with a few counts. What it binds is not known. Primed by a sample-barcoded 5' primer and a J-beta primer mix, a second PCR proceeded for 7 to 11 cycles. TCRdb re-called the 5' RACE reads through MiXCR, storing one row per CDR3 protein. The data hold about 1,000,000 distinct CDR3 sequences, with 40% to 55% observed a single time. Unmatched junction bases numbered 9, after V lost 4 bases and J lost 5 bases. Germline V gene data show CDR1 as SQVTM and CDR2 as ANQGSEA. This CDR3 is built from 15 residues. This entry comes from a study of blood T cells in healthy people across ages. General study results and limits: Strongly correlated with naive T cell percentage was TCR beta diversity.

Each donor supplied approximately 10 milliliters of peripheral blood. Sequencing was carried out using blood. This clonotype was sampled from an older woman in good health. The chain is built from TRBV29-1 and TRBJ2-5; TRBD2 aligns across 11 bases. The CDR3 DNA is TGCAGCGTTGGACTAGCGGGAAACCAGGGGGAGACCCAGTACTTC. This sequence encodes CSVGLAGNQGETQYF.